This is a list of T cell receptor beta chains from one sample in a study of cytomegalovirus exposure and HLA in healthy donors. Only in-frame clones appear in the TCRdb table, and some are missing; sequencing was by immunoSEQ multiplex PCR. The table has under 200,000 clones, about 85% seen once. Sequencing was done on a sample of PBMCs. The receptors derive from a male donor in good health and CMV-seropositive. CDR3s include the opening cysteine and the closing phenylalanine or tryptophan. The D gene is left open where the match is weak. For some rows the clone size is stated as once, few or many, or as a class when expanded; others skip it.

v_call	clone_size	j_call	d_call	cdr3_length	cdr3_nt	cdr3_aa
TRBV5-1	-	TRBJ2-1	-	15	TGCGCCAGCAGCTTCTCGGGACTCTCCTACAATGAGCAGTTCTTC	CASSFSGLSYNEQFF
TRBV5-5	-	TRBJ1-1	TRBD1	14	TGTGCCAGCAGCTTGAACAGGGGTTACACTGAAGCTTTCTTT	CASSLNRGYTEAFF
TRBV5-6	-	TRBJ2-2	-	12	TGTGCCAGCAGCCTTAACACCGGGGAGCTGTTTTTT	CASSLNTGELFF
TRBV11-3	once	TRBJ1-2	TRBD1	15	TGTGCCAGCAGCCAGGGACAGATGTTCTACTATGGCTACACCTTC	CASSQGQMFYYGYTF
TRBV4-1	-	TRBJ2-7	TRBD2	14	TGCGCCAGCAGCTTCCGGACTAGCGACTACGAGCAGTACTTC	CASSFRTSDYEQYF
TRBV30	-	TRBJ2-7	TRBD1	15	TGTGCCTGGTCCAGAAAGGGACAGGGGGCGGCCGAGCAGTACTTC	CAWSRKGQGAAEQYF
TRBV10-3	once	TRBJ1-2	-	17	TGTGCCATCAGTGAGTCAGGAGTCTCGGGTGGGAGATATGGCTACACCTTC	CAISESGVSGGRYGYTF
TRBV28	-	TRBJ2-1	TRBD2	16	TGTGCCAGCAGCCTCCTCGGGCGGGAGGGCCGATCTTGGCAGTTCTTC	CASSLLGREGRSWQFF
TRBV28	-	TRBJ2-7	-	14	TGTGCCAGCAGTTTCAGATTAGGGGGGGTCGAGCAGTACTTC	CASSFRLGGVEQYF
TRBV11-2	-	TRBJ1-5	TRBD1	16	TGTGCCAGCAGCTTAGAACCGGGACAGGGGGCTCAGCCCCAGCATTTT	CASSLEPGQGAQPQHF
TRBV19	-	TRBJ2-1	TRBD2	16	TGTGCCAGTAGTATCAAGACTAGCGGGAGGTACAATGAGCAGTTCTTC	CASSIKTSGRYNEQFF
TRBV6-5	-	TRBJ2-7	-	14	TGTGCCAGCAGTTACGCAGGCAGGGGCTACGAGCAGTACTTC	CASSYAGRGYEQYF
TRBV5-4	-	TRBJ2-1	TRBD2	13	TGTGCCAGCAGCTTTACTAGCGGAGATGAGCAGTTCTTC	CASSFTSGDEQFF
TRBV18	-	TRBJ2-3	-	15	TGTGCCAGCTCACCCCTGACAGCTAGCACAGATACGCAGTATTTT	CASSPLTASTDTQYF
TRBV29-1	-	TRBJ2-7	-	13	TGCAGCGTTGACTCGCAGGGGGGAGGCGAGCAGTACTTC	CSVDSQGGGEQYF
TRBV19	-	TRBJ2-7	TRBD1	14	TGTGCCAGTACACGGACAGGGGATAGGGGCGAGCAGTACTTC	CASTRTGDRGEQYF
TRBV6-5	-	TRBJ2-7	TRBD1	15	TGTGCCAGCAGACCCTACGGACAGGCCACCTACGAGCAGTACTTC	CASRPYGQATYEQYF
TRBV10-3	few	TRBJ1-2	-	16	TGTGCCATCAGTGGGACAGACTCTCTCTCGAACTATGGCTACACCTTC	CAISGTDSLSNYGYTF
TRBV6-5	few	TRBJ2-7	TRBD1	15	TGTGCCAGCACCCGGACAGGGGGCGCTTCCTACGAGCAGTACTTC	CASTRTGGASYEQYF
TRBV6-1	-	TRBJ2-5	TRBD2	16	TGTGCCAGCAGTGAAGCGGTTAGCGGGAGTAGGGAGACCCAGTACTTC	CASSEAVSGSRETQYF
TRBV7-2	-	TRBJ2-3	-	15	TGTGCCAGCAGCTTGCCGGTTAGCGGAGCAGATACGCAGTATTTT	CASSLPVSGADTQYF